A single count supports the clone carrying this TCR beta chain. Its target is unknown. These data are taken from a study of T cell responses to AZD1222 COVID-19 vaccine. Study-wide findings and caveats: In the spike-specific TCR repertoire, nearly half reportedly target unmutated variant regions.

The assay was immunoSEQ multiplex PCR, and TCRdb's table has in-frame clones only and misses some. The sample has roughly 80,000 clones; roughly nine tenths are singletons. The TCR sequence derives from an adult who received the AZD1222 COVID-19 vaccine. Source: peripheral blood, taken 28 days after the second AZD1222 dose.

CDR3 DNA: TGTGCCAGCAGCCCGTGGACAGGGTCAGGCAAGTACGAGCAGTACTTC. Translation: CASSPWTGSGKYEQYF. This chain links TRBV7-6 with TRBJ2-7, with TRBD1 identical over 8 bases. This CDR3 region has 16 residues. Losses at the gene ends were 5 bases for V and 4 bases for J; bases not matched to a gene: 13. CDR1 is SGHVS and CDR2 is FNYEAQ in the germline V gene.